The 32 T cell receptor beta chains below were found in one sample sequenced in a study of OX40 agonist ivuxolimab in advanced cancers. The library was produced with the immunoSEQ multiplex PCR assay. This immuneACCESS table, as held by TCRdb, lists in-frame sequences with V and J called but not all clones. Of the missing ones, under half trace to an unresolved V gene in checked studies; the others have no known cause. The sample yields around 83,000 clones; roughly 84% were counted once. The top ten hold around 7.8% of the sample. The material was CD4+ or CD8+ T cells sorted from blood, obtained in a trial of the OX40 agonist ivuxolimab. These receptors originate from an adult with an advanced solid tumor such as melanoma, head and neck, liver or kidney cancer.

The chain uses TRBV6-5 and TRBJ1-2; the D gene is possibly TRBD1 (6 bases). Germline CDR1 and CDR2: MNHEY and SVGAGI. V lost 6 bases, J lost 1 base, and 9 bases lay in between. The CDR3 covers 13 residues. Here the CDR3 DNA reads TGTGCCAGCAGGTCACAGGGTAACTATGGCTACACCTTC. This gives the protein CASRSQGNYGYTF.

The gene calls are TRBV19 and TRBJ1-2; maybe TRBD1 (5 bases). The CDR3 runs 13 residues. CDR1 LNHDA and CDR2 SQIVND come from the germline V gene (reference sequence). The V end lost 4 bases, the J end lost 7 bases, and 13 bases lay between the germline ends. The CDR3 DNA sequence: TGTGCCAGTAGTAGGGTTCCAGGGCGTGGCTACACCTTC. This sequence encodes CASSRVPGRGYTF.

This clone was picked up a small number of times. CDR3 coding DNA: TGTGCCAGCAGCGCGCCGACCGGGACAATCCCTGGGGCCAACGTCCTGACTTTC. This gives the protein CASSAPTGTIPGANVLTF. The rearrangement links TRBV9 to TRBJ2-6, with a tentative D call TRBD1 (6 bases). The CDR3 totals 18 residues. V lost 3 bases, J lost 2 bases, and 18 bases lay in between. Looked up from germline, CDR1 is SGDLS and CDR2 is YYNGEE.

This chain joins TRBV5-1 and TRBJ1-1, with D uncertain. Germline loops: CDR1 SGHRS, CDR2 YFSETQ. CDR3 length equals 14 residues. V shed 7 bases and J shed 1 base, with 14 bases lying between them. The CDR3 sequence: CASQLRQPNTEAFF. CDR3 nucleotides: TGCGCCAGCCAACTCCGGCAGCCGAACACTGAAGCTTTCTTT.

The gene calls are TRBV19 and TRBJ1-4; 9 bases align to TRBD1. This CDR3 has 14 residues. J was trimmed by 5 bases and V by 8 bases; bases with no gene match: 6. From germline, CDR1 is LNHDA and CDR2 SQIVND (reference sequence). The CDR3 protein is CASGHRGQNEKLFF. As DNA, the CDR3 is TGTGCCAGTGGCCACAGGGGGCAAAATGAAAAACTGTTTTTT.

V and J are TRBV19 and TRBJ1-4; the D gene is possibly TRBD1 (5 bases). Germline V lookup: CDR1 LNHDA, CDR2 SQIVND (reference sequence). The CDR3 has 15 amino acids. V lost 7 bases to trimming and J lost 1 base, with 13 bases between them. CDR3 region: CASKQGVGTNEKLFF. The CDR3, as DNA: TGTGCCAGTAAGCAGGGAGTGGGAACTAATGAAAAACTGTTTTTT.

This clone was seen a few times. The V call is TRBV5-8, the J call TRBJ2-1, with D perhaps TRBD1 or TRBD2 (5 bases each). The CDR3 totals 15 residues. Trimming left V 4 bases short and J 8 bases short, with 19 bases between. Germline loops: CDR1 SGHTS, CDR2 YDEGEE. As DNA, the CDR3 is TGTGCCAGCAGCCTCGGGACGGGGAGAGGGGATGAGCAGTTCTTC. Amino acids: CASSLGTGRGDEQFF.

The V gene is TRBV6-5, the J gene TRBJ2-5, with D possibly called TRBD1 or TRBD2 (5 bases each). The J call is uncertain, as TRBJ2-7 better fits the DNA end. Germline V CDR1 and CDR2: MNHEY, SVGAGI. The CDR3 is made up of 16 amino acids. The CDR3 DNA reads TGTGCCAGCAGTTACGTCGGGGCGCCCCTCTCCTACGAGCAGTACTTC. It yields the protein CASSYVGAPLSYEQYF.

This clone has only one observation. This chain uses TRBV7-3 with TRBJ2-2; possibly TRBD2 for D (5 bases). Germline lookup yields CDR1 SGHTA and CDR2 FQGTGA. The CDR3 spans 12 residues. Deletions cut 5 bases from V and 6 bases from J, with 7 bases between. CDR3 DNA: TGTGCCAGCAGCCCCGGGGCCGGGGAGCTGTTTTTT. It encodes CASSPGAGELFF.

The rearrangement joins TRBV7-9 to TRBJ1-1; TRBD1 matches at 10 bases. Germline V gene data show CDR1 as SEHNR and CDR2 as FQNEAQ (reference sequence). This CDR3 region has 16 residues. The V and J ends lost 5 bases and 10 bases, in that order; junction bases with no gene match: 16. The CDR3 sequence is CASSPLNPSTGGIAFF. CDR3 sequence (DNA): TGTGCCAGCAGCCCTCTTAACCCTTCGACAGGGGGCATAGCTTTCTTT.

CDR3 sequence (DNA): TGTGCCACCAGCAGAGGAAGGGCCCTGTTAAACATTCAGTACTTC. Residues: CATSRGRALLNIQYF. The chain carries TRBV15 and TRBJ2-4; D ambiguous. V lost 1 base and J 6 bases, leaving 13 bases between the germline ends. CDR3 length: 15 residues. The germline V gene encodes CDR1 LNHNV and CDR2 YYDKDF (reference sequence).

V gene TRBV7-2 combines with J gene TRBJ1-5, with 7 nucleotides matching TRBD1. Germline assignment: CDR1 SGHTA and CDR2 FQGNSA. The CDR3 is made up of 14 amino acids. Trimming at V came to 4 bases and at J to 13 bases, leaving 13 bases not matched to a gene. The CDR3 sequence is CASSSGQNKGKQHF. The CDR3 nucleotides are TGTGCCAGCAGCTCGGGACAGAATAAGGGGAAGCAGCATTTT.

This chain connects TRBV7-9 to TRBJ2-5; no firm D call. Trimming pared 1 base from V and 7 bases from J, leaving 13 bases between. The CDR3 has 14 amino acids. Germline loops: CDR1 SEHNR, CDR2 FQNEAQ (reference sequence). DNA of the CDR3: TGTGCCAGCAGCTTAGGCCTGGAAGGGTGGACCCAGTACTTC. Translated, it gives CASSLGLEGWTQYF.

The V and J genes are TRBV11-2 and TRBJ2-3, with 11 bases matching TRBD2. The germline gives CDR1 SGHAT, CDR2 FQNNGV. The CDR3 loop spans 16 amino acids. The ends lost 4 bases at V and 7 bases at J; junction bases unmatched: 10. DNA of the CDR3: TGTGCCAGCAGCTCAAGTGGACTAGCGGGCCGTTATACGCAGTATTTT. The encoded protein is CASSSSGLAGRYTQYF.

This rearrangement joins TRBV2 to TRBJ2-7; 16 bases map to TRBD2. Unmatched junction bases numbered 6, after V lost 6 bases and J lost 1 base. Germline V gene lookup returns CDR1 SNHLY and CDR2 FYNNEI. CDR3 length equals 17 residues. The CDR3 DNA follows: TGTGCCAGCAGAACCGGGACTAGCGGGAGGGGGTCCTACGAGCAGTACTTC. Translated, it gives CASRTGTSGRGSYEQYF.

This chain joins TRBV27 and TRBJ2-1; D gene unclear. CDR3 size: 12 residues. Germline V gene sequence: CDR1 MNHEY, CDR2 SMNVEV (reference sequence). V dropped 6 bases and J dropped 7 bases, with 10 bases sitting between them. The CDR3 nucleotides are TGTGCCAGCAGGAGTCCATCGAATGAGCAGTTCTTC. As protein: CASRSPSNEQFF.

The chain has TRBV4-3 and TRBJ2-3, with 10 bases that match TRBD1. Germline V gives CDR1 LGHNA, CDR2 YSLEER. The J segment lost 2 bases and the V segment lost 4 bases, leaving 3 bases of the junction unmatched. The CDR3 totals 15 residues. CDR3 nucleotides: TGCGCCAGCAGCCGGGGACAGGGGATCACAGATACGCAGTATTTT. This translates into CASSRGQGITDTQYF.

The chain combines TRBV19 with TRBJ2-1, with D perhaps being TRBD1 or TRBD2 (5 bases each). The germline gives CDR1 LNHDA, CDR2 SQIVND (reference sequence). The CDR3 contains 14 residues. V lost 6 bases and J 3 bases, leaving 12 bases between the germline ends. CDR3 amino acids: CASSPGPGYNEQFF. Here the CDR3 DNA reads TGTGCCAGTAGCCCGGGGCCTGGCTACAATGAGCAGTTCTTC.

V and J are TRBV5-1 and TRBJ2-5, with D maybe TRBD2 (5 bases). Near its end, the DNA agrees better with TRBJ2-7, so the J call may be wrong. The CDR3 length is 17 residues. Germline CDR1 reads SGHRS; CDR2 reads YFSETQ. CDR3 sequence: CASSSGQHPKAADEQYF. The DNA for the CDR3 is TGCGCCAGCAGCTCCGGGCAACACCCAAAAGCAGCGGACGAGCAGTACTTC.

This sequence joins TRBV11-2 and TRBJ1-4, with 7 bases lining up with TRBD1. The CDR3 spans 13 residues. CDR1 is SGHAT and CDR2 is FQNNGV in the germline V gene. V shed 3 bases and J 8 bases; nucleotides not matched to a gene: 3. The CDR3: CASSLGGGEKLFF. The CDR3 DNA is TGTGCCAGCAGCTTGGGAGGGGGCGAAAAACTGTTTTTT. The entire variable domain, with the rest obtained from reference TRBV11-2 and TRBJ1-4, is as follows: EAGVAQSPRYKIIEKRQSVAFWCNPISGHATLYWYQQILGQGPKLLIQFQNNGVVDDSQLPKDRFSAERLKGVDSTLKIQPAKLEDSAVYLCASSLGGGEKLFFGSGTQLSVL.

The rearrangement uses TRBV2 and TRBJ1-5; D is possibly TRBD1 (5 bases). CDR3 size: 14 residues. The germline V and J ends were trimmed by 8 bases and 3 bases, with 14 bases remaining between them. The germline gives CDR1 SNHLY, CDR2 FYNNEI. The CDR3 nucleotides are TGTGCCAGCGGCCCAGACAGACCCAATCAGCCCCAGCATTTT. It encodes CASGPDRPNQPQHF.

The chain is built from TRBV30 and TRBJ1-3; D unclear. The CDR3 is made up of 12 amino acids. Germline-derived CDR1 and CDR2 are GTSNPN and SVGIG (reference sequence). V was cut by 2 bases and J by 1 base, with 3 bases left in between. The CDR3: CAWSPSGNTIYF. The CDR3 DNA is TGTGCCTGGAGTCCATCTGGAAACACCATATATTTT. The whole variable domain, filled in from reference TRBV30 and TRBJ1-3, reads SQTIHQWPATLVQPVGSPLSLECTVEGTSNPNLYWYRQAAGRGLQLLFYSVGIGQISSEVPQNLSASRPQDRQFILSSKKLLLSDSGFYLCAWSPSGNTIYFGEGSWLTVV.

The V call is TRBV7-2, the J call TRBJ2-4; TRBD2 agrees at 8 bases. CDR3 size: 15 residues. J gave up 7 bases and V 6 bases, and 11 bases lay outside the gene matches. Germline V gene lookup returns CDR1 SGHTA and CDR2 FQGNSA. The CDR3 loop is CASSFGAGASNIQYF. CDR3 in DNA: TGTGCCAGCAGTTTCGGAGCGGGAGCTTCTAACATTCAGTACTTC.

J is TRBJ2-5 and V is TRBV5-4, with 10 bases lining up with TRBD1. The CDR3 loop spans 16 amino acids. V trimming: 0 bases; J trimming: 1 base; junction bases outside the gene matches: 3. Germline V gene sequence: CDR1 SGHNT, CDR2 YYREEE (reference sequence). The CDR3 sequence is CASSLDDRGPQETQYF. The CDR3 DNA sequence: TGTGCCAGCAGCTTGGACGACAGGGGGCCCCAAGAGACCCAGTACTTC.

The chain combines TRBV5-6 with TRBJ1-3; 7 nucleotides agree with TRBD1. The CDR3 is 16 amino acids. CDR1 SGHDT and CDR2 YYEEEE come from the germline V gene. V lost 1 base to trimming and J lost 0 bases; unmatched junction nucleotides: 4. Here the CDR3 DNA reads TGTGCCAGCAGCTTGTCGGGACAGCTCTCTGGAAACACCATATATTTT. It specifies CASSLSGQLSGNTIYF.

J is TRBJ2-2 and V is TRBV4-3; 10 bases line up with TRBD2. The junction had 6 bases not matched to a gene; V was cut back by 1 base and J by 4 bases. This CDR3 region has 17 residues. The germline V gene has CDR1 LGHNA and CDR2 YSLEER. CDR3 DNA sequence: TGCGCCAGCAGCCAAGGGGCTAGCGGGAGCTCCACCGGGGAGCTGTTTTTT. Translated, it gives CASSQGASGSSTGELFF.

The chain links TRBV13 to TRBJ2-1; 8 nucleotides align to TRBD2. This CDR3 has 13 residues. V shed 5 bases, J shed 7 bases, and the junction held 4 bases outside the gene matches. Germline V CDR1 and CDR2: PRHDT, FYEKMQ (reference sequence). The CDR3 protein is CASSPGGGNEQFF. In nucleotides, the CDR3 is TGTGCCAGCAGCCCGGGGGGGGGTAATGAGCAGTTCTTC.

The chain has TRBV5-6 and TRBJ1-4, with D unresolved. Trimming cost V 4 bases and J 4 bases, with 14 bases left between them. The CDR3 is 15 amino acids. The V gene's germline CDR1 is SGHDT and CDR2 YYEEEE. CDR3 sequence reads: CASSALPAGNEKLFF. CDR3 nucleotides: TGTGCCAGCAGCGCCTTACCCGCCGGTAATGAAAAACTGTTTTTT.

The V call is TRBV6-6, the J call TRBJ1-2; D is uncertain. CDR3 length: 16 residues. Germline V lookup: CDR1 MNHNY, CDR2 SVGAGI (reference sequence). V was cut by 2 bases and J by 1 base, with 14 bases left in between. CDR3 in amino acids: CASSYGGPLFNYGYTF. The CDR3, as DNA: TGTGCCAGCAGTTACGGTGGGCCTCTCTTTAACTATGGCTACACCTTC.

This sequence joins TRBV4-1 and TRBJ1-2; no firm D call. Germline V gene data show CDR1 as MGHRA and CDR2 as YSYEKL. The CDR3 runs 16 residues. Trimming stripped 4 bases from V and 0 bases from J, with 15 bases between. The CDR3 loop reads CASSRFKQTSNYGYTF. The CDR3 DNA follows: TGCGCCAGCAGCCGTTTTAAGCAGACTTCTAACTATGGCTACACCTTC.

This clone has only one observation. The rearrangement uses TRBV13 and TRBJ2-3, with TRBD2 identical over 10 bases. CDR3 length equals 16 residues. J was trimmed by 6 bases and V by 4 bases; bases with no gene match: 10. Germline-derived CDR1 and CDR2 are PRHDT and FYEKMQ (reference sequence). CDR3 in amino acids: CASSSLQREGRDTQYF. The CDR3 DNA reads TGTGCCAGCAGCTCCTTACAGCGGGAGGGCCGGGATACGCAGTATTTT.

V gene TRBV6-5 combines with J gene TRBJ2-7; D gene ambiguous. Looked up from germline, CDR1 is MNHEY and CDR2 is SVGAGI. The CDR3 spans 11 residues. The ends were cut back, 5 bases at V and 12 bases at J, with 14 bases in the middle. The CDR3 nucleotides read TGTGCCAGCAGTGAGAGCGCAGTTCTGTACTTC. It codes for CASSESAVLYF.